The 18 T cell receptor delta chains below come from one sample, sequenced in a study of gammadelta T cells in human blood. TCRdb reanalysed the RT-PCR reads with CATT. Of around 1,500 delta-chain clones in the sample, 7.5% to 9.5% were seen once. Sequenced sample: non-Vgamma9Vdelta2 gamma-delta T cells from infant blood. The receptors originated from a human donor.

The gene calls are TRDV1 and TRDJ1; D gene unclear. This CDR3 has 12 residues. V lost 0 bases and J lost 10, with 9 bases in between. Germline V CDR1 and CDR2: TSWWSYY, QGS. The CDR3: CALGELFGPLIF. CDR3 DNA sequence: TGTGCTCTTGGGGAACTCTTCGGGCCACTCATCTTT.

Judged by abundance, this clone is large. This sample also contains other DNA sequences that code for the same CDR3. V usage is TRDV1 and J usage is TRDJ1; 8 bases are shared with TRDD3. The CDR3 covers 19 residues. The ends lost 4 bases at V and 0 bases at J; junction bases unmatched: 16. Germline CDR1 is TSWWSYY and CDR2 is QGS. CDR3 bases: TGTGCTCTTGGGGGAGATGAGGGATACGCTTTAGCGTACACCGATAAACTCATCTTT. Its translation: CALGGDEGYALAYTDKLIF.

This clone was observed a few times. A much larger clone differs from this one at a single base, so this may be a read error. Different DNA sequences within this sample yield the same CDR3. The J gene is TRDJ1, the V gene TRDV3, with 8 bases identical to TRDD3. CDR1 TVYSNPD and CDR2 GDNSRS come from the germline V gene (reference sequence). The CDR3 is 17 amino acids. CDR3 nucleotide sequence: TGTGCTTTCTCCCCTCCGGCCTACCGGGATACGGTCGATAAACTCATCTTT. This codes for CAFSPPAYRDTVDKLIF.

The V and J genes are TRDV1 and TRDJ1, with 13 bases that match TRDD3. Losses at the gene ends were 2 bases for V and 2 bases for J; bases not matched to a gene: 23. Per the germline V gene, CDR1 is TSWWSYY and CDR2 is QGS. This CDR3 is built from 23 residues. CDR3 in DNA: TGTGCTCTTGGGGAAAGGGCTCCTACGGGGTACTGGGGGATACGCGGGGAGACCGATAAACTCATCTTT. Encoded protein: CALGERAPTGYWGIRGETDKLIF.

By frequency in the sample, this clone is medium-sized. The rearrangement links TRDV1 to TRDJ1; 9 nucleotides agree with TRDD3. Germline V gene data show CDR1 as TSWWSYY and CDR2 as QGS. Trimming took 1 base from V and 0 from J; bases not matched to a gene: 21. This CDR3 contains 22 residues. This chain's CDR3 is CALGEPRDSFVLGDPYTDKLIF. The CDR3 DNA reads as TGTGCTCTTGGGGAACCCAGGGACTCTTTCGTACTGGGGGACCCCTACACCGATAAACTCATCTTT.

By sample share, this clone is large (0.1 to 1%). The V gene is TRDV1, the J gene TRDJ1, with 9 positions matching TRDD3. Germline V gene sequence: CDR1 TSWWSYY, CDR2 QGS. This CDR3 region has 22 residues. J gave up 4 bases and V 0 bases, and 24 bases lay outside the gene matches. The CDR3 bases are TGTGCTCTTGGGGAACTTCCCCCCTCCTCGCCCCTGGGGGATCCCCTCTGCGATAAACTCATCTTT. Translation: CALGELPPSSPLGDPLCDKLIF.

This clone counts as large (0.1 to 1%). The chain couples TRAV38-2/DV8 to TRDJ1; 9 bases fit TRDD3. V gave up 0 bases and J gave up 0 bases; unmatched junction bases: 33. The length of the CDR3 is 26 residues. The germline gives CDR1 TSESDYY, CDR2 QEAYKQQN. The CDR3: CAYRSASYSSPIFVLGDEVYTDKLIF. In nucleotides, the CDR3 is TGTGCTTATAGGAGCGCGTCTTACTCTAGTCCCATCTTTGTACTGGGGGACGAAGTTTACACCGATAAACTCATCTTT.

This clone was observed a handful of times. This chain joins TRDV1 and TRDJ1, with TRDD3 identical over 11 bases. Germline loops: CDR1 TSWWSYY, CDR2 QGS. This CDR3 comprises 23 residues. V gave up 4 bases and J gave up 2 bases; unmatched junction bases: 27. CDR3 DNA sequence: TGTGCTCTTGGGGTCCAGCATACGCTTGTAGGGCTGGGGGATACCCCCGGTACCGATAAACTCATCTTT. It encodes CALGVQHTLVGLGDTPGTDKLIF.

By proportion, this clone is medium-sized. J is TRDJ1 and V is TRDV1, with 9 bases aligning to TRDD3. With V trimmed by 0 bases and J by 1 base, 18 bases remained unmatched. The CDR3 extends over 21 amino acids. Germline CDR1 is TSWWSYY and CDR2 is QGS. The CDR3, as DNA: TGTGCTCTTGGGGAACTCCCACCCTTTACTGGGGGAGAGGGGGCCACCGATAAACTCATCTTT. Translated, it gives CALGELPPFTGGEGATDKLIF.

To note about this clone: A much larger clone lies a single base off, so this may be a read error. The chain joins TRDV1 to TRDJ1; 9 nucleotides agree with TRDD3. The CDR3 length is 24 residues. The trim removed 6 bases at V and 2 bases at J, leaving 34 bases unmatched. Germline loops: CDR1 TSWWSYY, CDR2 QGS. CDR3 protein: CALGPSFFYPLLGDDEGETDKLIF. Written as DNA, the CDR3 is TGTGCTCTTGGACCTTCTTTCTTCTACCCGCTACTGGGGGACGACGAAGGGGAAACCGATAAACTCATCTTT.

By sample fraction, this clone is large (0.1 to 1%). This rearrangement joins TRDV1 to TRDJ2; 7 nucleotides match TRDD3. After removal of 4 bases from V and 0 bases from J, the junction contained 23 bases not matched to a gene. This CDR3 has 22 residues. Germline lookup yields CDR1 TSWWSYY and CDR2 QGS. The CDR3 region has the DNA TGTGCTCTTGGGGCCCCTCCTCCCTCGGTCTGGGGGCCTCAAGCTTTGACAGCACAACTCTTCTTT. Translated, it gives CALGAPPPSVWGPQALTAQLFF.

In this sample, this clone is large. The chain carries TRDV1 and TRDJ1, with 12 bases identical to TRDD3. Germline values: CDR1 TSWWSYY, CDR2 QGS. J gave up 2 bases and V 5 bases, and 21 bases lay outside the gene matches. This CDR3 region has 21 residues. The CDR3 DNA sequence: TGTGCTCTTGGGATTCTTTTCCCCGCCTACTGGGGGATACTCTCTACCGATAAACTCATCTTT. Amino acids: CALGILFPAYWGILSTDKLIF.

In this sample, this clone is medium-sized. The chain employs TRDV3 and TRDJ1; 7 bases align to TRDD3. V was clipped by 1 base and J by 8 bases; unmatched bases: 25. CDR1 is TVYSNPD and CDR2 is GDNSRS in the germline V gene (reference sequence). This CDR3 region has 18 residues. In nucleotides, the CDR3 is TGTGCCTTTAAAGTTGGGGGACGAGGGACCTGGGGAGCGAAAAAACTCATCTTT. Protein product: CAFKVGGRGTWGAKKLIF.

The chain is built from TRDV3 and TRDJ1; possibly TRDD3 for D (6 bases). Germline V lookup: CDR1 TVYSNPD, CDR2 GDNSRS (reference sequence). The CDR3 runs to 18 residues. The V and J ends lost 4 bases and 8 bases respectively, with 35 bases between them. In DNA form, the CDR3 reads TGTGCCTCGACGGCCACCCCTGGTGCCTATTCTACGGGGGGAAAACTCATCTTT. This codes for CASTATPGAYSTGGKLIF.

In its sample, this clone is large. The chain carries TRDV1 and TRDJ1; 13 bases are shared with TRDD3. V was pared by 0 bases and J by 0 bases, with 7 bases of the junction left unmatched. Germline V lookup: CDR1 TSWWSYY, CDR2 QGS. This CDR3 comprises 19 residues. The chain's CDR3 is CALGELRYWGIRYTDKLIF. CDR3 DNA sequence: TGTGCTCTTGGGGAACTCCGCTACTGGGGGATACGATACACCGATAAACTCATCTTT.

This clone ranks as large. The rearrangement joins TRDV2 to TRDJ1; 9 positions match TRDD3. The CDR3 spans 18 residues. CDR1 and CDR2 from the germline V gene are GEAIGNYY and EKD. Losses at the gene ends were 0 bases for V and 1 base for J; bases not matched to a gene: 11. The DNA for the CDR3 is TGTGCCTGTGACACCCCGGGTGGGGATACGCGAGTCACCGATAAACTCATCTTT. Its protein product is CACDTPGGDTRVTDKLIF.

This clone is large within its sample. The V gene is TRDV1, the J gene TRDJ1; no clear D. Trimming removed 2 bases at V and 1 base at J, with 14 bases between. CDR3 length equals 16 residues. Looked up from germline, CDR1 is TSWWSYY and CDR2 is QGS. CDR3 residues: CALGEIGGLPTDKLIF. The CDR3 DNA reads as TGTGCTCTTGGGGAAATAGGCGGTCTCCCCACCGATAAACTCATCTTT.

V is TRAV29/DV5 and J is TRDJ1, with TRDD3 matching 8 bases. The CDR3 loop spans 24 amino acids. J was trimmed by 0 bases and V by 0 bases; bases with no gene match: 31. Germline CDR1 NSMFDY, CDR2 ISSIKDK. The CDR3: CAASDPTRGAGGRILIRYTDKLIF. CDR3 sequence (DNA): TGTGCAGCAAGCGACCCTACGAGGGGAGCTGGGGGACGTATCCTTATAAGATACACCGATAAACTCATCTTT.